The 7 T cell receptor beta chains reported below all come from one sample, sequenced in a study of T cell changes during pregnancy in multiple sclerosis (dated by TCRdb to between 2017 and 2020). Libraries were made using the immunoSEQ multiplex PCR assay. TCRdb mirrors the immuneACCESS table, restricted to in-frame sequences. Some clones are absent from its copies; in checked studies, under half trace to an unresolved V gene, and the reason for the others is unknown. The sample table shows about 40,000 clones, and roughly 90% are seen once. The top ten hold approximately 4.7% of the sample. The source material was peripheral blood, sampled in the second trimester of pregnancy. The receptors shown here come from a female donor in good health, enrolled as a control in a pregnancy study.

CDR3 loop: CASSPERTGAYGYTF. Written as DNA, the CDR3 is TGTGCCAGCAGCCCAGAGCGGACAGGGGCCTATGGCTACACCTTC. This chain links TRBV7-9 with TRBJ1-2; 9 bases fit TRBD1. Losses at the gene ends were 5 bases for V and 4 bases for J; bases not matched to a gene: 8. Germline V gives CDR1 SEHNR, CDR2 FQNEAQ (reference sequence). The CDR3 runs 15 residues.

This chain links TRBV5-5 with TRBJ1-3; tentatively, D is TRBD1 (6 bases). The CDR3 is 15 residues long. V lost 0 bases, J lost 4 bases, and 11 bases lay in between. Per the germline V gene, CDR1 is SGHKS and CDR2 is YYEKEE (reference sequence). CDR3 sequence (DNA): TGTGCCAGCAGCTTGGATCAGGGGTCCGGAAACACCATATATTTT. Residues: CASSLDQGSGNTIYF.

The V gene is TRBV5-8, the J gene TRBJ1-2, with D hard to call. The germline V gene has CDR1 SGHTS and CDR2 YDEGEE. The CDR3 contains 14 residues. V lost 6 bases and J lost 1, with 13 bases in between. The CDR3 protein is CASTEDNINYGYTF. The CDR3 nucleotides read TGTGCCAGCACAGAAGACAATATTAACTATGGCTACACCTTC.

The chain has TRBV25-1 and TRBJ2-1; D is ambiguous. The CDR3 is made up of 12 amino acids. Trimming removed 8 bases at V and 7 bases at J, with 12 bases between. Per the germline V gene, CDR1 is MGHDK and CDR2 is SYGVNS. DNA of the CDR3: TGTGCCAGCGGCTCATTGAGGAATGAGCAGTTCTTC. Amino acids: CASGSLRNEQFF.

This chain links TRBV30 with TRBJ2-1; TRBD2 is a possible D gene (5 bases). CDR3 length: 10 residues. Germline values: CDR1 GTSNPN, CDR2 SVGIG (reference sequence). In nucleotides, the CDR3 is TGTGCTGGACTCCTAGGTGAGCAGTTCTTC. Protein product: CAGLLGEQFF.

This chain links TRBV6-6 with TRBJ1-1; D is perhaps TRBD1 (5 bases). With 0 bases removed from V and 6 bases from J, the gap between germline ends came to 11 bases. CDR3 length: 14 residues. Germline assignment: CDR1 MNHNY and CDR2 SVGAGI (reference sequence). The CDR3 spells CASSYSTGNPEAFF. The CDR3 DNA reads as TGTGCCAGCAGTTACTCAACAGGAAACCCTGAAGCTTTCTTT.

The chain joins TRBV30 to TRBJ1-6; 8 bases are shared with TRBD1. Trimming took 2 bases from V and 6 from J; bases not matched to a gene: 3. The CDR3 length is 14 residues. CDR1 and CDR2 from the germline V gene are GTSNPN and SVGIG (reference sequence). The DNA for the CDR3 is TGTGCCTGGAGTTTCCAGGGGGCTAATTCACCCCTCCACTTT. Translated, it gives CAWSFQGANSPLHF.